Listed here are 29 T cell receptor beta chains from one sample, sequenced in a study of blood T cell repertoires in COVID-19. Sequenced by immunoSEQ multiplex PCR; TCRdb stores in-frame clones only, minus some. The table shows a few hundred thousand clones, with around 90% occurring only once. The sample comprised peripheral blood. The source is a woman younger than 30 who had recovered from COVID-19.

This sequence joins TRBV3-1 (or the pseudogene TRBV3-2) and TRBJ2-7; 14 bases agree with TRBD2. Germline CDR1 LGHDT, CDR2 YNNKEL (reference sequence). The J segment lost 6 bases and the V segment lost 4 bases, leaving 8 bases of the junction unmatched. The CDR3 is 16 amino acids. CDR3 in amino acids: CASSPGTSGGGPEQYF. The CDR3 DNA is TGTGCCAGCAGCCCGGGGACTAGCGGGGGTGGCCCCGAGCAGTACTTC.

The chain joins TRBV4-3 to TRBJ1-3; D uncertain. The length of the CDR3 is 16 residues. Germline V lookup: CDR1 LGHNA, CDR2 YSLEER. V was shortened by 0 bases and J by 0 bases, with 9 bases between the two germline ends. The CDR3 is CASSQDSAISGNTIYF. DNA of the CDR3: TGCGCCAGCAGCCAAGATTCCGCGATCTCTGGAAACACCATATATTTT.

This chain links TRBV7-3 with TRBJ2-5; D not resolved. The CDR3 sequence is 13 residues long. Per the germline V gene, CDR1 is SGHTA and CDR2 is FQGTGA. Trimming took 2 bases from V and 4 from J, leaving 8 bases between them. The CDR3 sequence: CASSLEPLETQYF. CDR3 nucleotides: TGTGCCAGCAGCTTAGAGCCTCTAGAGACCCAGTACTTC.

This chain links TRBV28 with TRBJ2-6, with 7 bases matching TRBD1. The CDR3 loop spans 18 amino acids. Germline V CDR1 and CDR2: MDHEN, SYDVKM. V shed 3 bases and J 0 bases; nucleotides not matched to a gene: 8. CDR3: CASSFPMGQSSGANVLTF. For the CDR3, the DNA is TGTGCCAGCAGTTTCCCCATGGGACAGAGCTCTGGGGCCAACGTCCTGACTTTC.

The rearrangement links TRBV27 to TRBJ2-1; 8 bases align to TRBD1. The CDR3 contains 14 residues. Germline V gene data show CDR1 as MNHEY and CDR2 as SMNVEV (reference sequence). The V and J ends lost 5 bases and 2 bases, in that order; junction bases with no gene match: 2. The CDR3 is CASSRTGTYNEQFF. CDR3 bases: TGTGCCAGCAGTAGGACAGGGACCTACAATGAGCAGTTCTTC.

The chain joins TRBV19 to TRBJ2-7; 11 nucleotides align to TRBD2. With V trimmed by 1 base and J by 5 bases, 4 bases remained unmatched. In germline, CDR1 is LNHDA, CDR2 SQIVND (reference sequence). The CDR3 has 15 residues. CDR3 in amino acids: CASSIVAGGQDEQYF. The CDR3 coding sequence is TGTGCCAGTAGTATAGTAGCGGGAGGGCAGGACGAGCAGTACTTC. The complete variable domain, with remaining parts taken from reference TRBV19 and TRBJ2-7, reads DGGITQSPKYLFRKEGQNVTLSCEQNLNHDAMYWYRQDPGQGLRLIYYSQIVNDFQKGDIAEGYSVSREKKESFPLTVTSAQKNPTAFYLCASSIVAGGQDEQYFGPGTRLTVT.

This sequence joins TRBV7-3 and TRBJ1-6; D might be TRBD1 (6 bases). CDR1 is SGHTA, CDR2 FQGTGA, per germline. The V end was cut by 1 base, the J end by 9 bases, with 16 bases between. This CDR3 has 16 amino acids. The CDR3 sequence: CASSLRGLGSGSPLHF. The CDR3 DNA reads TGTGCCAGCAGCTTAAGGGGGCTGGGTTCGGGTTCACCCCTCCACTTT. Full variable domain (rest looked up from reference TRBV7-3 and TRBJ1-6): GAGVSQTPSNKVTEKGKYVELRCDPISGHTALYWYRQSLGQGPEFLIYFQGTGAADDSGLPNDRFFAVRPEGSVSTLKIQRTERGDSAVYLCASSLRGLGSGSPLHFGNGTRLTVT.

This chain links TRBV11-1 with TRBJ2-6, with D unresolved. Per the germline V gene, CDR1 is SGHAT and CDR2 is FQDESV (reference sequence). The CDR3 length is 15 residues. The V end was cut by 5 bases, the J end by 0 bases, with 8 bases between. CDR3 protein: CASSKQNSGANVLTF. In nucleotides, the CDR3 is TGTGCCAGCAGCAAACAGAACTCTGGGGCCAACGTCCTGACTTTC.

V usage is TRBV3-1 (or the pseudogene TRBV3-2) and J usage is TRBJ1-2; D possibly corresponds to TRBD1 (5 bases). Deletions cut 4 bases from V and 4 bases from J, with 16 bases between. The CDR3 consists of 15 residues. Germline CDR1 is LGHDT and CDR2 is YNNKEL (reference sequence). CDR3 amino acids: CASSRSTADSYGYTF. CDR3 nucleotide sequence: TGTGCCAGCAGCCGATCGACGGCAGACAGCTATGGCTACACCTTC.

The chain employs TRBV5-1 and TRBJ1-3, with 7 bases fitting TRBD1. The CDR3 spans 15 residues. V shed 4 bases, J shed 0 bases, and the junction held 4 bases outside the gene matches. Germline loops: CDR1 SGHRS, CDR2 YFSETQ. The CDR3 nucleotides are TGCGCCAGCAGCACAGGGGCTAGCTCTGGAAACACCATATATTTT. Translating gives CASSTGASSGNTIYF.

The V and J genes are TRBV2 and TRBJ2-2; 14 nucleotides line up with TRBD2. The CDR3 covers 18 residues. The ends lost 7 bases at V and 5 bases at J; junction bases unmatched: 12. Germline CDR1 SNHLY, CDR2 FYNNEI. CDR3 sequence (DNA): TGTGCCAGCAACTGGGAGACTAGCGGGAGGGCAAGTACCGGGGAGCTGTTTTTT. As protein: CASNWETSGRASTGELFF.

V is TRBV5-4 and J is TRBJ2-7, with TRBD2 as a possible D gene (6 bases). CDR1 is SGHNT and CDR2 is YYREEE in the germline V gene (reference sequence). CDR3 size: 16 residues. Trimming took off 4 bases at V and 4 bases at J, with 21 bases between the two ends. Here the CDR3 DNA reads TGTGCCAGCAGCCCGCCCCGCGGAGGGACCAGGTACGAGCAGTACTTC. Translated: CASSPPRGGTRYEQYF.

The chain employs TRBV6-6 and TRBJ2-7, with D perhaps TRBD2 (6 bases). Trimming cost V 2 bases and J 2 bases, with 10 bases left between them. This CDR3 comprises 14 residues. CDR1 is MNHNY and CDR2 is SVGAGI in the germline V gene (reference sequence). Here the CDR3 reads CASSYASATYEQYF. The CDR3 DNA is TGTGCCAGCAGTTACGCTAGCGCAACCTACGAGCAGTACTTC.

The chain recombines TRBV5-1 with TRBJ2-1; TRBD2 is a possible D gene (6 bases). With 4 bases removed from V and 4 bases from J, the gap between germline ends came to 9 bases. Per the germline V gene, CDR1 is SGHRS and CDR2 is YFSETQ. The CDR3 is 13 residues long. CDR3 DNA sequence: TGCGCCAGCAGCCCCGGGACTTACAATGAGCAGTTCTTC. It specifies CASSPGTYNEQFF. Full variable domain (outside the CDR3, taken from reference TRBV5-1 and TRBJ2-1): KAGVTQTPRYLIKTRGQQVTLSCSPISGHRSVSWYQQTPGQGLQFLFEYFSETQRNKGNFPGRFSGRQFSNSRSEMNVSTLELGDSALYLCASSPGTYNEQFFGPGTRLTVL.

V usage is TRBV6-5 and J usage is TRBJ2-7; D possibly corresponds to TRBD2 (5 bases). This CDR3 region has 14 residues. V lost 5 bases, J lost 0 bases, and 11 bases lay in between. Germline V lookup: CDR1 MNHEY, CDR2 SVGAGI. DNA for the CDR3: TGTGCCAGCAGTCATGGACTTAGCTCCTACGAGCAGTACTTC. Encoded protein: CASSHGLSSYEQYF.

The chain combines TRBV27 with TRBJ1-5; D perhaps matches TRBD1 (5 bases). Between the trimmed V and J ends, which lost 2 bases and 0 bases, there was a span of 8 bases. This CDR3 spans 15 amino acids. The germline V gene encodes CDR1 MNHEY and CDR2 SMNVEV (reference sequence). This CDR3 reads CASSLGGDSNQPQHF. CDR3 bases: TGTGCCAGCAGTTTAGGAGGGGATAGCAATCAGCCCCAGCATTTT.

The rearrangement uses TRBV7-9 and TRBJ2-7; 7 bases align to TRBD1. Germline V lookup: CDR1 SEHNR, CDR2 FQNEAQ (reference sequence). The CDR3 extends over 15 amino acids. J lost 6 bases, V lost 5 bases, and 13 bases had no gene match. The CDR3 DNA is TGTGCCAGCAGCGACCTGACAGGGAAGGCAGCCGAGCAGTACTTC. Translating it yields CASSDLTGKAAEQYF.

The CDR3 coding sequence is TGTGCCAGCAGCCGAGGGGCAGGGGTGGGAGTCACTGAAGCTTTCTTT. Protein product: CASSRGAGVGVTEAFF. This rearrangement joins TRBV5-6 to TRBJ1-1, with a tentative D call TRBD1 (6 bases). The CDR3 consists of 16 residues. The V and J ends lost 4 bases and 4 bases respectively, with 20 bases between them. Germline CDR1 SGHDT, CDR2 YYEEEE.

The CDR3 coding sequence is TGTGCCAGCAGCCAAGTGGGGGGGGCTGCCGGGGAGCTGTTTTTT. This codes for CASSQVGGAAGELFF. This chain links TRBV14 with TRBJ2-2; D is perhaps TRBD2 (7 bases). The germline V and J ends were trimmed by 1 base and 6 bases, with 12 bases remaining between them. CDR1 and CDR2 (germline): SGHDN, FVKESK. The length of the CDR3 is 15 residues.

The chain recombines TRBV11-2 with TRBJ2-2; tentatively, D is TRBD2 (7 bases). This CDR3 is built from 14 residues. CDR1 is SGHAT, CDR2 FQNNGV, per germline. V was shortened by 6 bases and J by 4 bases, with 12 bases between the two germline ends. Here the CDR3 DNA reads TGTGCCAGCAGGTGGGAGGGGGGCACCGGGGAGCTGTTTTTT. Residues: CASRWEGGTGELFF.

This clone was seen a handful of times. The rearrangement uses TRBV7-6 and TRBJ2-7; 10 nucleotides line up with TRBD2. Germline values: CDR1 SGHVS, CDR2 FNYEAQ. CDR3 length: 15 amino acids. Unmatched junction bases numbered 5, after V lost 5 bases and J lost 1 base. CDR3 residues: CASSPRTSGSYEQYF. The CDR3 nucleotides read TGTGCCAGCAGCCCCCGGACTAGCGGATCCTACGAGCAGTACTTC.

The rearrangement joins TRBV6-2 or TRBV6-3 to TRBJ2-2; perhaps TRBD1 as D (5 bases). V was trimmed by 6 bases and J by 1 base, leaving 9 bases between them. CDR3 size: 14 residues. The germline V gene encodes CDR1 MNHEY and CDR2 SVGEGT. CDR3 loop: CASSHQGNTGELFF. CDR3 nucleotides: TGTGCCAGCAGCCACCAGGGGAACACCGGGGAGCTGTTTTTT.

V gene TRBV14 combines with J gene TRBJ1-3, with 9 bases matching TRBD1. The CDR3 loop spans 15 amino acids. CDR1 and CDR2 (germline): SGHDN, FVKESK. V trimming: 3 bases; J trimming: 9 bases; junction bases outside the gene matches: 9. The CDR3 DNA is TGTGCCAGCAGCCAGGGCGCCGGGACAGGGATCACCATATATTTT. It yields the protein CASSQGAGTGITIYF.

The chain joins TRBV11-2 to TRBJ2-1; 13 bases are a match to TRBD2. Looked up from germline, CDR1 is SGHAT and CDR2 is FQNNGV. CDR3 size: 18 residues. V dropped 4 bases and J dropped 8; count of bases not matched to a gene: 14. Written as DNA, the CDR3 is TGTGCCAGCAGCTCCAATGCGGGTACTAGCGGGAGGGCCGATGAGCAGTTCTTC. Translated, it gives CASSSNAGTSGRADEQFF.

The chain links TRBV18 to TRBJ2-3, with D possibly being TRBD2 (6 bases). The V end lost 5 bases, the J end lost 5 bases, and 8 bases lay between the germline ends. This CDR3 contains 12 residues. Germline CDR1 reads KGHSH; CDR2 reads LQKENI. CDR3: CASSRGGDTQYF. CDR3 nucleotide sequence: TGTGCCAGCTCAAGGGGAGGAGATACGCAGTATTTT.

CDR3 loop: CASRINRGPGELFF. CDR3 nucleotides: TGTGCCAGCAGAATAAACAGGGGTCCCGGGGAGCTGTTTTTT. V gene TRBV6-5 combines with J gene TRBJ2-2, with 7 bases lining up with TRBD1. The CDR3 length is 14 residues. Germline lookup yields CDR1 MNHEY and CDR2 SVGAGI. Trimming at V came to 6 bases and at J to 6 bases, leaving 7 bases not matched to a gene.

J is TRBJ2-7 and V is TRBV6-5, with D uncertain. Deletions cut 5 bases from V and 3 bases from J, with 11 bases between. CDR3 length: 13 residues. The germline gives CDR1 MNHEY, CDR2 SVGAGI. The CDR3: CASSMKLHYEQYF. CDR3 in DNA: TGTGCCAGCAGTATGAAGCTCCACTACGAGCAGTACTTC.

The chain links TRBV14 to TRBJ2-2, with 7 bases lining up with TRBD1. After removal of 0 bases from V and 4 bases from J, the junction contained 14 bases not matched to a gene. Looked up from germline, CDR1 is SGHDN and CDR2 is FVKESK. This CDR3 is 19 amino acids long. CDR3 sequence: CASSQDMGATGFGTGELFF. CDR3 nucleotides: TGTGCCAGCAGCCAAGATATGGGAGCGACAGGGTTTGGCACCGGGGAGCTGTTTTTT.

The chain is built from TRBV19 and TRBJ1-2; 7 bases are shared with TRBD1. The CDR3 runs 12 residues. J was trimmed by 7 bases and V by 6 bases; bases with no gene match: 5. The V gene's germline CDR1 is LNHDA and CDR2 SQIVND (reference sequence). The CDR3 region has the DNA TGTGCCAGTAGGCGACAGGGTTCTGGCTACACCTTC. Protein: CASRRQGSGYTF. Variable domain in full (rest from reference TRBV19 and TRBJ1-2): DGGITQSPKYLFRKEGQNVTLSCEQNLNHDAMYWYRQDPGQGLRLIYYSQIVNDFQKGDIAEGYSVSREKKESFPLTVTSAQKNPTAFYLCASRRQGSGYTFGSGTRLTVV.